A single sample is the source of the 14 T cell receptor beta chains below, sequenced in a study of T cell repertoires in cytomegalovirus infection (dated by TCRdb to between 2019 and 2020). Reads for this sample came from an Illumina HiSeq 1500. The raw public data were reprocessed by TCRdb itself: fastp quality trimming at Q25, MiXCR clonotype calling, in-frame beta chains only. All rows with the same CDR3 protein become a single entry with the most common DNA and genes. The sample data list about 530,000 distinct CDR3 sequences, and around 27% of these were observed just once. Together, the top ten hold less than 15% of the sample. The source material was PBMCs. All receptors derive from a human donor in good health (CMV status not recorded). Some clones in this sample may be carry-over from other donors' samples.

J is TRBJ1-5 and V is TRBV19; D not certain. The CDR3 has 13 amino acids. Germline lookup yields CDR1 LNHDA and CDR2 SQIVND (reference sequence). Trimming shortened V by 7 bases and J by 7 bases, and 14 bases separated the two germline ends. The CDR3 coding sequence is TGTGCCAGTACTACGCGACTCGTCCAGCCCCAGCATTTT. Translating it yields CASTTRLVQPQHF.

This clonotype was recorded once. The V gene is TRBV20-1, the J gene TRBJ2-3; 7 bases match TRBD1. Germline V gene lookup returns CDR1 DFQATT and CDR2 SNEGSKA (reference sequence). With V trimmed by 5 bases and J by 1 base, 9 bases remained unmatched. CDR3 length: 15 residues. In nucleotides, the CDR3 is TGCAGTGCTTCTGCGACAGGGCTTGGCACAGATACGCAGTATTTT. It yields the protein CSASATGLGTDTQYF.

J is TRBJ1-6 and V is TRBV28; 7 nucleotides align to TRBD1. The V segment lost 8 bases and the J segment 8 bases; nucleotides outside the gene matches: 9. CDR1 is MDHEN and CDR2 is SYDVKM in the germline V gene. This CDR3 contains 14 residues. DNA for the CDR3: TGTGCCAGCCAGTCTGGGCAGGGGGATTCACCCCTCCACTTT. This gives the protein CASQSGQGDSPLHF.

The DNA for the CDR3 is TGCGCCAGCAGCCAGGGACCGCTTTACACTGAAGCTTTCTTT. Its translation: CASSQGPLYTEAFF. V is TRBV4-3 and J is TRBJ1-1; tentative D call: TRBD1 (5 bases). The CDR3 spans 14 residues. The V and J ends lost 3 bases and 3 bases respectively, with 11 bases between them. Germline lookup yields CDR1 LGHNA and CDR2 YSLEER.

The V and J genes are TRBV6-5 and TRBJ2-1; 8 bases map to TRBD2. This CDR3 has 15 residues. Looked up from germline, CDR1 is MNHEY and CDR2 is SVGAGI. Germline trimming cut 6 bases from V and 6 bases from J; bases unmatched to any gene: 10. CDR3 DNA: TGTGCCAGCAGCCCCGCAGCGGGAGTTCCCAATGAGCAGTTCTTC. Protein sequence: CASSPAAGVPNEQFF.

The chain employs TRBV6-2 or TRBV6-3 and TRBJ2-2, with no clear D. The CDR3 totals 13 residues. V lost 8 bases and J 1 base, leaving 8 bases between the germline ends. CDR1 and CDR2 from the germline V gene are MNHEY and SVGEGT. CDR3 in DNA: TGTGCCAGCCTTTCACAGAACACCGGGGAGCTGTTTTTT. It is translated as CASLSQNTGELFF.

The rearrangement joins TRBV12-5 to TRBJ1-2; TRBD1 might be the D (6 bases). The CDR3 runs 13 residues. Germline V CDR1 and CDR2: LGHNT, FRNRAP. The V gene lost 5 bases and the J gene lost 2 bases, with 9 bases spanning the gap. The CDR3 DNA reads TGTGCTAGTGGTCAACAGGGAAACTATGGCTACACCTTC. Amino acids: CASGQQGNYGYTF.

This clonotype was detected only a few times. This chain links TRBV28 with TRBJ1-1; D is unresolved. The CDR3 sequence is 15 residues long. Trimming removed 7 bases from V and 5 bases from J, with 20 bases in between. The germline CDR1 and CDR2 sequences are MDHEN and SYDVKM. Here the CDR3 DNA reads TGTGCCAGCACCGAGGGCTTTTTAAGGAGAACTGAAGCTTTCTTT. It encodes CASTEGFLRRTEAFF.

The chain has TRBV27 and TRBJ2-1, with 10 bases fitting TRBD2. The CDR3 runs to 16 residues. J gave up 4 bases and V 0 bases, and 3 bases lay outside the gene matches. CDR1 is MNHEY, CDR2 SMNVEV, per germline (reference sequence). For the CDR3, the DNA is TGTGCCAGCAGTTTATCTACTAGCGGGATATACAATGAGCAGTTCTTC. It encodes CASSLSTSGIYNEQFF.

V and J are TRBV6-1 and TRBJ2-2; 7 positions match TRBD1. J gave up 0 bases and V 4 bases, and 8 bases lay outside the gene matches. The CDR3 totals 17 residues. Per germline, CDR1 MNHNS and CDR2 SASEGT. The DNA for the CDR3 is TGTGCCAGCAGTGCAAGACCTACAGGGGCGAACACCGGGGAGCTGTTTTTT. Translation: CASSARPTGANTGELFF.

This clonotype was observed a few times. The genes are TRBV7-9 and TRBJ2-1; D possibly corresponds to TRBD2 (5 bases). The CDR3 covers 16 residues. V lost 1 base to trimming and J lost 10 bases, with 20 bases between them. CDR1 and CDR2 (germline): SEHNR, FQNEAQ (reference sequence). CDR3 nucleotides: TGTGCCAGCAGCTTAGTACAGAGCGGAACCCGCTGGGAGCAGTTCTTC. It is translated as CASSLVQSGTRWEQFF.

In the case of this clonotype: A much larger clonotype is one base distant, so this may be a read error. This chain links TRBV11-3 with TRBJ2-5; D remains ambiguous. There are 12 residues in the CDR3. V lost 0 bases to trimming and J lost 5 bases, with 4 bases between them. CDR1 is SGHNT, CDR2 YENEEA, per germline. CDR3 residues: CASSLDPETQYF. The CDR3 coding sequence is TGTGCCAGCAGCTTAGATCCGGAGACCCAGTACTTC.

V gene TRBV4-3 combines with J gene TRBJ1-1, with 7 bases aligning to TRBD1. V shed 0 bases and J 9 bases; nucleotides not matched to a gene: 10. This CDR3 contains 15 residues. Germline CDR1 is LGHNA and CDR2 is YSLEER. CDR3 amino acids: CASSQDRQGETKAFF. CDR3 DNA: TGCGCCAGCAGCCAAGATCGACAGGGTGAGACTAAAGCTTTCTTT.

The CDR3 spells CASSLQRVSNEQFF. CDR3 nucleotides: TGTGCCAGCAGTCTACAGAGAGTATCCAATGAGCAGTTCTTC. This chain connects TRBV6-5 to TRBJ2-1, with D uncertain. V was trimmed by 5 bases and J by 6 bases, leaving 14 bases between them. The germline V gene has CDR1 MNHEY and CDR2 SVGAGI. The CDR3 extends over 14 amino acids.